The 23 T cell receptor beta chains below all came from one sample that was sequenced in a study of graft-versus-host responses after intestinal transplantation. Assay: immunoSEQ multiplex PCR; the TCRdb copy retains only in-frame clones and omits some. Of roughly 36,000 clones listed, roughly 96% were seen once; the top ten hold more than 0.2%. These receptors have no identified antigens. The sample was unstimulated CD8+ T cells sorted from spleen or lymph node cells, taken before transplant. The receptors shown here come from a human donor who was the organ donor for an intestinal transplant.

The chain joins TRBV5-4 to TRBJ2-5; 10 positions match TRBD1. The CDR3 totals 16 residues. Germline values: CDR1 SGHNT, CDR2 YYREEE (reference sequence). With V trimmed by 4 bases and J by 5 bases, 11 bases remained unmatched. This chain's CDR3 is CASSQTGGAILETQYF. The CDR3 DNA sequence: TGTGCCAGCAGCCAGACAGGGGGCGCGATCTTGGAGACCCAGTACTTC.

CDR3 region: CASSLRPRSSNQPQHF. In DNA form, the CDR3 reads TGTGCCAGCAGTTTACGTCCCAGGAGTAGCAATCAGCCCCAGCATTTT. The chain couples TRBV28 to TRBJ1-5; D is unresolved. The CDR3 extends over 16 amino acids. Germline lookup yields CDR1 MDHEN and CDR2 SYDVKM. V lost 2 bases to trimming and J lost 0 bases, with 11 bases between them.

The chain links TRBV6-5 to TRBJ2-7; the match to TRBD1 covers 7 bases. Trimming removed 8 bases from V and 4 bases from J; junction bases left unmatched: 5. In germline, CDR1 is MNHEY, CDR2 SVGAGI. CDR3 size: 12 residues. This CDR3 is CASATGLYEQYF. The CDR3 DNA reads TGTGCCAGCGCGACAGGGCTATACGAGCAGTACTTC.

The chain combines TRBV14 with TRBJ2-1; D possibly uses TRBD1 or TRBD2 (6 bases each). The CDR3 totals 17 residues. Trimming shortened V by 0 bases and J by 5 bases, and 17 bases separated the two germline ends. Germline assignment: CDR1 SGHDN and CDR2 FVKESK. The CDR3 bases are TGTGCCAGCAGCCAAGATCGGAGGGACAACTATAACAATGAGCAGTTCTTC. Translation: CASSQDRRDNYNNEQFF.

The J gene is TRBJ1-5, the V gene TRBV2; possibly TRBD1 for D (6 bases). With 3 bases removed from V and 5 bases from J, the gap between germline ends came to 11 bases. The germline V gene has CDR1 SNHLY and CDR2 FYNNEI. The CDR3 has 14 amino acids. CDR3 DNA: TGTGCCAGCAGTGATGGGGGGGGCTATCAGCCCCAGCATTTT. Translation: CASSDGGGYQPQHF.

DNA for the CDR3: TGTGCCAGCACACGGGGCGTGAGCTACGAGCAGTACTTC. As protein: CASTRGVSYEQYF. The J gene is TRBJ2-7, the V gene TRBV7-2; either TRBD1 or TRBD2 may supply D (5 bases each). Germline CDR1 is SGHTA and CDR2 is FQGNSA. The CDR3 consists of 13 residues. The ends were cut back, 7 bases at V and 3 bases at J, with 13 bases in the middle.

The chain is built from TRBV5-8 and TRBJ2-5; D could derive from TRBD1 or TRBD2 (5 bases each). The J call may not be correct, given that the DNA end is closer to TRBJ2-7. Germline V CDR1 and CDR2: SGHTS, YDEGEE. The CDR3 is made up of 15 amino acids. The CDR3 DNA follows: TGTGCCAGCAGCTTGCGAGGGACCTCCTCCTACGAGCAGTACTTC. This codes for CASSLRGTSSYEQYF.

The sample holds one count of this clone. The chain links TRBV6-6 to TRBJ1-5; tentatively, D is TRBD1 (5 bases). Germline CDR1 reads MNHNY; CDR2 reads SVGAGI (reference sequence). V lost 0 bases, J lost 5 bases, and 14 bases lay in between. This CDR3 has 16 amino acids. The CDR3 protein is CASSYSDWTLDQPQHF. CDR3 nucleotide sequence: TGTGCCAGCAGTTACTCTGATTGGACACTAGATCAGCCCCAGCATTTT.

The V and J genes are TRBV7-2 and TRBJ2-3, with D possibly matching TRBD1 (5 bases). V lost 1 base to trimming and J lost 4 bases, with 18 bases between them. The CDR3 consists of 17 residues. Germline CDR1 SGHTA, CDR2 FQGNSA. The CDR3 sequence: CASSLEGLFSFSDTQYF. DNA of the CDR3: TGTGCCAGCAGCTTAGAGGGGCTATTTAGTTTCTCAGATACGCAGTATTTT.

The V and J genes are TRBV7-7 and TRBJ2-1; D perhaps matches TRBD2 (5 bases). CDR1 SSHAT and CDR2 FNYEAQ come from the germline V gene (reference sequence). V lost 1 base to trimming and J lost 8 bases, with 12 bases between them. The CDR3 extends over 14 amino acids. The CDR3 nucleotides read TGTGCCAGCAGCTTAGGAGAGGGTTTGGATGAGCAGTTCTTC. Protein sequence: CASSLGEGLDEQFF.

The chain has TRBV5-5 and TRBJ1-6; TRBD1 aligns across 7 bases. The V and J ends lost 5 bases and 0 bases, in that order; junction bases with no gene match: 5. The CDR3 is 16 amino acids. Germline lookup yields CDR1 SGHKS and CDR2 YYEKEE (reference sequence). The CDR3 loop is CASSTGQSSYNSPLHF. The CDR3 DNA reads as TGTGCCAGCAGTACGGGACAGAGCTCCTATAATTCACCCCTCCACTTT. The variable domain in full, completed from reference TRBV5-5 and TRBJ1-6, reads DAGVTQSPTHLIKTRGQQVTLRCSPISGHKSVSWYQQVLGQGPQFIFQYYEKEERGRGNFPDRFSARQFPNYSSELNVNALLLGDSALYLCASSTGQSSYNSPLHFGNGTRLTVT.

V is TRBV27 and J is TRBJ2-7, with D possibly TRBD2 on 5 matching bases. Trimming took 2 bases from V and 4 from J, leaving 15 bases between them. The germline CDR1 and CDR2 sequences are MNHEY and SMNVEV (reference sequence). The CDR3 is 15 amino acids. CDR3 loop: CASSLVGVNLYEQYF. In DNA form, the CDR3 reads TGTGCCAGCAGTTTAGTCGGGGTCAACCTTTACGAGCAGTACTTC.

CDR3: CASSWDRGSGELFF. The CDR3 coding sequence is TGTGCCAGCAGTTGGGACAGGGGGTCCGGGGAGCTGTTTTTT. The chain carries TRBV6-5 and TRBJ2-2; TRBD1 matches 11 bases. With V trimmed by 4 bases and J by 6 bases, 1 base remained unmatched. The germline V gene encodes CDR1 MNHEY and CDR2 SVGAGI. This CDR3 is 14 amino acids long.

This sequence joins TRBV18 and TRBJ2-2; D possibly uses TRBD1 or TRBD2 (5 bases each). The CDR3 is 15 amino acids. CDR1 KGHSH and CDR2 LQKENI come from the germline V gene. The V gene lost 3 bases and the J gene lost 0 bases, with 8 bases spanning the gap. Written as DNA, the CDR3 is TGTGCCAGCTCACCGGGACCGACGAACACCGGGGAGCTGTTTTTT. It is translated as CASSPGPTNTGELFF.

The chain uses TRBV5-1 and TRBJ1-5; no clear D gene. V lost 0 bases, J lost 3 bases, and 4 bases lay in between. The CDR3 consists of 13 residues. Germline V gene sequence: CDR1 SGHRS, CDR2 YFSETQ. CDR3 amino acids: CASSLGANQPQHF. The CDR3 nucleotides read TGCGCCAGCAGCTTGGGAGCCAATCAGCCCCAGCATTTT.

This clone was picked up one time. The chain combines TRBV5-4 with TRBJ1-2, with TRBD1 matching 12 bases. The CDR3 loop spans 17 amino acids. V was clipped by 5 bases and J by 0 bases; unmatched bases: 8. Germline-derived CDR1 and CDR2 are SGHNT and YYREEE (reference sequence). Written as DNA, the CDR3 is TGTGCCAGCAGGTTTGCGGGGACAGGGGGCCCTAACTATGGCTACACCTTC. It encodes CASRFAGTGGPNYGYTF.

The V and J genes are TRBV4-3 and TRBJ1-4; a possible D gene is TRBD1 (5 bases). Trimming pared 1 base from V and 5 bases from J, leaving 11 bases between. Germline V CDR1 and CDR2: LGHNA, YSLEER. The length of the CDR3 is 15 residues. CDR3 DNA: TGCGCCAGCAGCCAAGGTCAAACAGGCAATGAAAAACTGTTTTTT. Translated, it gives CASSQGQTGNEKLFF.

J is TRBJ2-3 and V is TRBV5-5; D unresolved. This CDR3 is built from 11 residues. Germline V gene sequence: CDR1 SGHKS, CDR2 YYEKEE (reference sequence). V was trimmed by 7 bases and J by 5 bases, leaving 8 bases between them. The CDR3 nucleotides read TGTGCCAGCCAGCTTCTAGATACGCAGTATTTT. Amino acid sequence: CASQLLDTQYF.

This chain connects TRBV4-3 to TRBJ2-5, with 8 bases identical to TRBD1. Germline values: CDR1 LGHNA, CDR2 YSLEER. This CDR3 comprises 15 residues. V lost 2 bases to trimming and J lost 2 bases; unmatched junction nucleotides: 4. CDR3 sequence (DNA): TGCGCCAGCAGCCAAACAGGGGGAGGACAAGAGACCCAGTACTTC. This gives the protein CASSQTGGGQETQYF.

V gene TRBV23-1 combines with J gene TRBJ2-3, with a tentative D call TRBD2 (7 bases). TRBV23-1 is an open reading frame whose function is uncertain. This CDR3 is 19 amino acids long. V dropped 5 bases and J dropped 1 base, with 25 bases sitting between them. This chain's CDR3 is CASSAPDGGGGSRTDTQYF. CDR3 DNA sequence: TGCGCCAGCAGTGCCCCAGACGGGGGCGGGGGTTCCCGCACAGATACGCAGTATTTT.

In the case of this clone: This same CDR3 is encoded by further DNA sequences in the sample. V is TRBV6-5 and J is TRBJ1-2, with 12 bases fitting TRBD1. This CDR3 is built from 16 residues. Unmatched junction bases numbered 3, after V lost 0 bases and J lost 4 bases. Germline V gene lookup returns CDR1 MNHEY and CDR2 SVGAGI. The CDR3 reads CASSYSGTGGGYGYTF. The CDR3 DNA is TGTGCCAGCAGTTACTCAGGGACAGGGGGCGGCTATGGCTACACCTTC.

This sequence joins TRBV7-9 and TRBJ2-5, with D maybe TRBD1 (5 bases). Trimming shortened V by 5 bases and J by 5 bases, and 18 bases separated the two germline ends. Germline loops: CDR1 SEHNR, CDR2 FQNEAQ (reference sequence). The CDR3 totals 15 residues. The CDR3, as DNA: TGTGCCAGCAGCCTATCAGGGAACGCACGGGAGACCCAGTACTTC. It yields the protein CASSLSGNARETQYF.

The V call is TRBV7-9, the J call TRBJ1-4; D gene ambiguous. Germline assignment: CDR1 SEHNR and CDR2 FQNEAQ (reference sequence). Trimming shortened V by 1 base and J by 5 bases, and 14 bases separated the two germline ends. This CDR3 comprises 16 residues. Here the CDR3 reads CASSLGRRLINEKLFF. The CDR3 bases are TGTGCCAGCAGCTTAGGGCGGCGTCTGATAAATGAAAAACTGTTTTTT.